The 30 T cell receptor beta chains below come from one sample, sequenced in a study of blood T cell repertoires in COVID-19. TCRdb keeps only in-frame clones here, not all; method: immunoSEQ multiplex PCR. Of 200,000 or so clones in the sample, 65% to 85% were seen once. Sequenced input: PBMCs or T cells enriched from blood (not recorded which). The receptor source for this set is a man aged 40-55 years who had recovered from COVID-19.

This chain uses TRBV15 with TRBJ1-2; D possibly corresponds to TRBD1 (5 bases). Germline-derived CDR1 and CDR2 are LNHNV and YYDKDF (reference sequence). The CDR3 runs to 15 residues. The V gene lost 0 bases and the J gene lost 4 bases, with 12 bases spanning the gap. CDR3 residues: CATSRDKGLGYGYTF. DNA for the CDR3: TGTGCCACCAGCAGAGATAAGGGACTAGGCTATGGCTACACCTTC.

This sequence joins TRBV4-2 and TRBJ1-3, with D tentatively TRBD1 (6 bases). Trimming stripped 2 bases from V and 2 bases from J, with 10 bases between. CDR3 size: 15 residues. Germline V lookup: CDR1 LGHNA, CDR2 YNFKEQ. The CDR3 DNA reads TGTGCCAGCAGCCAACCACAGGGAACTGGAAACACCATATATTTT. The encoded protein is CASSQPQGTGNTIYF.

The chain couples TRBV11-2 to TRBJ2-3; 9 bases match TRBD2. V shed 4 bases, J shed 4 bases, and the junction held 6 bases outside the gene matches. Germline V gives CDR1 SGHAT, CDR2 FQNNGV. The CDR3 is 15 residues long. CDR3 nucleotide sequence: TGTGCCAGCAGCTCTCAGCGGGGGGTTTCAGATACGCAGTATTTT. It codes for CASSSQRGVSDTQYF. Together with reference TRBV11-2 and TRBJ2-3, the CDR3 gives the full variable domain: EAGVAQSPRYKIIEKRQSVAFWCNPISGHATLYWYQQILGQGPKLLIQFQNNGVVDDSQLPKDRFSAERLKGVDSTLKIQPAKLEDSAVYLCASSSQRGVSDTQYFGPGTRLTVL.

V is TRBV7-8 and J is TRBJ2-7, with 8 positions matching TRBD1. Germline V gene data show CDR1 as SGHVS and CDR2 as FQNEAQ. The CDR3 is 15 amino acids. The ends lost 5 bases at V and 3 bases at J; junction bases unmatched: 9. CDR3 amino acids: CASSLEAGTGYEQYF. DNA for the CDR3: TGTGCCAGCAGCCTCGAGGCCGGGACAGGCTACGAGCAGTACTTC.

This chain links TRBV6-1 with TRBJ2-3; a weak D match, TRBD2 (7 bases). In germline, CDR1 is MNHNS, CDR2 SASEGT. V lost 3 bases and J 4 bases, leaving 17 bases between the germline ends. CDR3 length equals 16 residues. CDR3 loop: CASSEGAGAPPDTQYF. CDR3 DNA: TGTGCCAGCAGTGAGGGCGCGGGGGCGCCCCCAGATACGCAGTATTTT.

The V call is TRBV24-1, the J call TRBJ2-1; D gene unclear. Trimming shortened V by 8 bases and J by 6 bases, and 13 bases separated the two germline ends. This CDR3 has 13 residues. Germline V gene data show CDR1 as KGHDR and CDR2 as SFDVKD. Here the CDR3 DNA reads TGTGCCACCAAAGGTAGCCTGACCAATGAGCAGTTCTTC. Its protein product is CATKGSLTNEQFF.

The gene calls are TRBV19 and TRBJ2-3, with 10 nucleotides matching TRBD2. The CDR3 extends over 15 amino acids. Germline V gene data show CDR1 as LNHDA and CDR2 as SQIVND (reference sequence). V was clipped by 7 bases and J by 1 base; unmatched bases: 5. The CDR3 loop reads CASTPSGGRTDTQYF. CDR3 DNA: TGTGCCAGTACCCCTAGCGGGGGCCGCACAGATACGCAGTATTTT.

The genes are TRBV4-1 and TRBJ2-1; 10 bases align to TRBD2. The junction had 11 bases not matched to a gene; V was cut back by 0 bases and J by 9 bases. Germline V lookup: CDR1 MGHRA, CDR2 YSYEKL. The CDR3 extends over 17 amino acids. The CDR3 sequence is CASSQDWASGGAIEQFF. CDR3 in DNA: TGCGCCAGCAGCCAAGATTGGGCCAGCGGGGGGGCCATTGAGCAGTTCTTC.

CDR3 loop: CASRWDRVSPLHF. CDR3 DNA sequence: TGTGCCAGCAGATGGGACAGGGTGAGCCCCCTCCACTTT. The chain employs TRBV28 and TRBJ1-6, with 9 nucleotides matching TRBD1. This CDR3 region has 13 residues. Germline lookup yields CDR1 MDHEN and CDR2 SYDVKM. V shed 6 bases and J 13 bases; nucleotides not matched to a gene: 7.

This sequence joins TRBV3-1 (or the pseudogene TRBV3-2) and TRBJ1-1; TRBD1 agrees at 9 bases. This CDR3 region has 16 residues. J gave up 3 bases and V 5 bases, and 10 bases lay outside the gene matches. CDR1 and CDR2 (germline): LGHDT, YNNKEL (reference sequence). The CDR3, as DNA: TGTGCCAGCAGCTACCGCCGGGACAGGGCGGACACTGAAGCTTTCTTT. Translation: CASSYRRDRADTEAFF.

The chain carries TRBV25-1 and TRBJ1-1, with 8 bases fitting TRBD1. There are 16 residues in the CDR3. Germline values: CDR1 MGHDK, CDR2 SYGVNS. With 1 base clipped from V and 4 bases from J, the junction kept 8 bases outside the gene matches. CDR3 in amino acids: CASSEWVAGGGTEAFF. The CDR3 nucleotides are TGTGCCAGCAGTGAATGGGTGGCAGGGGGCGGCACTGAAGCTTTCTTT.

The chain is built from TRBV7-2 and TRBJ1-3; D might be TRBD1 (6 bases). Looked up from germline, CDR1 is SGHTA and CDR2 is FQGNSA. This CDR3 comprises 18 residues. V shed 5 bases and J shed 1 base, with 21 bases lying between them. The CDR3 DNA reads TGTGCCAGCAGCCCTACTAGTAGGGGGGGTGGGTCTGGAAACACCATATATTTT. Translated: CASSPTSRGGGSGNTIYF.

The V gene is TRBV14, the J gene TRBJ2-7; 7 nucleotides match TRBD2. The CDR3 spans 14 residues. The germline CDR1 and CDR2 sequences are SGHDN and FVKESK. The trim removed 2 bases at V and 0 bases at J, leaving 1 base unmatched. The CDR3 sequence: CASSQTGGSYEQYF. In nucleotides, the CDR3 is TGTGCCAGCAGCCAAACGGGGGGCTCCTACGAGCAGTACTTC.

The rearrangement links TRBV5-1 to TRBJ1-4; 10 nucleotides line up with TRBD1. Germline assignment: CDR1 SGHRS and CDR2 YFSETQ. This CDR3 has 17 residues. The V and J ends lost 5 bases and 8 bases, in that order; junction bases with no gene match: 15. The CDR3 reads CASRRTTGTGVGEKLFF. The CDR3 DNA sequence: TGCGCCAGCAGACGCACTACTGGGACAGGGGTAGGGGAAAAACTGTTTTTT.

The chain recombines TRBV27 with TRBJ1-2; 7 bases fit TRBD1. V was pared by 4 bases and J by 4 bases, with 6 bases of the junction left unmatched. CDR1 is MNHEY and CDR2 is SMNVEV in the germline V gene (reference sequence). This CDR3 comprises 14 residues. The CDR3, as DNA: TGTGCCAGCAGTTCCATGACAGGGTCCTATGGCTACACCTTC. Residues: CASSSMTGSYGYTF.

This chain joins TRBV14 and TRBJ2-2; D remains unclear. V lost 9 bases and J 1 base, leaving 12 bases between the germline ends. Germline assignment: CDR1 SGHDN and CDR2 FVKESK. The CDR3 spans 14 residues. CDR3 sequence (DNA): TGTGCCAGTGCGGCCTCCCTGAACACCGGGGAGCTGTTTTTT. Translation gives CASAASLNTGELFF.

This chain uses TRBV11-3 with TRBJ1-1, with TRBD1 as a possible D gene (5 bases). Per the germline V gene, CDR1 is SGHNT and CDR2 is YENEEA. This CDR3 is built from 14 residues. Trimming cost V 5 bases and J 3 bases, with 13 bases left between them. The CDR3 here is CASSLAPGDTEAFF. Here the CDR3 DNA reads TGTGCCAGCAGCCTAGCCCCGGGGGACACTGAAGCTTTCTTT.

This clone was seen only a few times. J is TRBJ2-4 and V is TRBV7-9; possibly TRBD1 for D (6 bases). The ends were cut back, 4 bases at V and 8 bases at J, with 18 bases in the middle. Looked up from germline, CDR1 is SEHNR and CDR2 is FQNEAQ (reference sequence). The CDR3 is 15 residues long. DNA for the CDR3: TGTGCCAGCAGCTCCCCTTCAACAGGGATGGACATTCAGTACTTC. It is translated as CASSSPSTGMDIQYF.

Only a few counts were recorded for this clone. The chain recombines TRBV4-2 with TRBJ1-2; D is uncertain. The CDR3 length is 15 residues. Trimming took 0 bases from V and 4 from J, leaving 12 bases between them. Germline-derived CDR1 and CDR2 are LGHNA and YNFKEQ. CDR3 residues: CASSQEGQTVYGYTF. The CDR3 DNA sequence: TGTGCCAGCAGCCAAGAGGGCCAAACAGTCTATGGCTACACCTTC.

The rearrangement uses TRBV6-5 and TRBJ1-2; 9 nucleotides align to TRBD1. V shed 6 bases and J 4 bases; nucleotides not matched to a gene: 9. The length of the CDR3 is 15 residues. In germline, CDR1 is MNHEY, CDR2 SVGAGI. CDR3 sequence reads: CASRQPGQGAYGYTF. DNA for the CDR3: TGTGCCAGCAGGCAACCGGGACAGGGTGCCTATGGCTACACCTTC.

This clone was recorded only once. The chain has TRBV2 and TRBJ2-7, with unresolved D. Trimming took off 6 bases at V and 1 base at J, with 16 bases between the two ends. This CDR3 is 15 amino acids long. CDR1 and CDR2 from the germline V gene are SNHLY and FYNNEI. The CDR3 loop is CASSETPTVSYEQYF. CDR3 bases: TGTGCCAGCAGCGAAACTCCCACGGTGTCCTACGAGCAGTACTTC.

The rearrangement uses TRBV4-2 and TRBJ2-7; D ambiguous. This CDR3 region has 15 residues. V was pared by 0 bases and J by 0 bases, with 9 bases between. Germline V gene data show CDR1 as LGHNA and CDR2 as YNFKEQ. The CDR3 bases are TGTGCCAGCAGCCAAGATCGGGTTGTCTCCTACGAGCAGTACTTC. This translates into CASSQDRVVSYEQYF.

The J gene is TRBJ2-5, the V gene TRBV6-5, with TRBD2 matching 9 bases. The germline V gene encodes CDR1 MNHEY and CDR2 SVGAGI. This CDR3 region has 16 residues. Losses at the gene ends were 4 bases for V and 1 base for J; bases not matched to a gene: 7. Here the CDR3 reads CASSFRLAATQETQYF. CDR3 nucleotides: TGTGCCAGCAGTTTCCGACTAGCGGCTACCCAAGAGACCCAGTACTTC.

The J gene is TRBJ1-4, the V gene TRBV30; 9 bases agree with TRBD1. The ends lost 5 bases at V and 4 bases at J; junction bases unmatched: 14. The CDR3 sequence is 17 residues long. Germline CDR1 is GTSNPN and CDR2 is SVGIG (reference sequence). This CDR3 is CAWSQGATRYGNEKLFF. As DNA, the CDR3 is TGTGCCTGGTCACAGGGGGCCACCCGATATGGTAATGAAAAACTGTTTTTT.

The chain couples TRBV15 to TRBJ1-5, with unresolved D. CDR1 and CDR2 (germline): LNHNV, YYDKDF (reference sequence). This CDR3 has 14 amino acids. The ends were cut back, 0 bases at V and 5 bases at J, with 8 bases in the middle. This CDR3 reads CATSRDLSYQPQHF. The CDR3 coding sequence is TGTGCCACCAGCAGAGATCTAAGCTATCAGCCCCAGCATTTT. The whole variable domain, filled in from reference TRBV15 and TRBJ1-5, reads DAMVIQNPRYQVTQFGKPVTLSCSQTLNHNVMYWYQQKSSQAPKLLFHYYDKDFNNEADTPDNFQSRRPNTSFCFLDIRSPGLGDTAMYLCATSRDLSYQPQHFGDGTRLSIL.

The chain uses TRBV20-1 and TRBJ1-1; 7 nucleotides line up with TRBD1. Germline CDR1 DFQATT, CDR2 SNEGSKA (reference sequence). The CDR3 loop spans 14 amino acids. J was trimmed by 0 bases and V by 3 bases; bases with no gene match: 4. CDR3 sequence (DNA): TGCAGTGCTAGTAGGGGGCAGCTGAACACTGAAGCTTTCTTT. Protein: CSASRGQLNTEAFF.

J is TRBJ1-6 and V is TRBV5-1; a possible D gene is TRBD1 (6 bases). The CDR3 runs to 14 residues. CDR1 and CDR2 (germline): SGHRS, YFSETQ. With 3 bases removed from V and 8 bases from J, the gap between germline ends came to 12 bases. For the CDR3, the DNA is TGCGCCAGCAGCTCCAGCGGGGGCGATTCACCCCTCCACTTT. It yields the protein CASSSSGGDSPLHF.

This chain joins TRBV2 and TRBJ1-4; D remains ambiguous. The CDR3 loop spans 14 amino acids. Germline V CDR1 and CDR2: SNHLY, FYNNEI. V gave up 6 bases and J gave up 2 bases, with 10 bases separating them. The CDR3 bases are TGTGCCAGCAGAAAGGGAGCTACTAATGAAAAACTGTTTTTT. This codes for CASRKGATNEKLFF.

The gene calls are TRBV10-2 and TRBJ1-2; D is possibly TRBD1 (5 bases). The CDR3 spans 13 residues. Germline CDR1 is WSHSY and CDR2 is SAAADI. Trimming removed 2 bases from V and 8 bases from J, with 12 bases in between. CDR3: CASSEQGVMGYTF. In DNA, the CDR3 is TGCGCCAGCAGTGAGCAAGGGGTTATGGGCTACACCTTC.

The V gene is TRBV28, the J gene TRBJ2-5, with TRBD2 identical over 13 bases. The germline CDR1 and CDR2 sequences are MDHEN and SYDVKM. CDR3 length: 16 residues. J gave up 3 bases and V 6 bases, and 7 bases lay outside the gene matches. CDR3 nucleotide sequence: TGTGCCAGCAGGCCTACTAGCGGGGGGGCAGAAGAGACCCAGTACTTC. The encoded protein is CASRPTSGGAEETQYF.